This T cell receptor beta chain is from a study of OX40 agonist ivuxolimab in advanced cancers. Overall study: Previous treatment with anti-PD-1, anti-PD-L1 or anti-CTLA-4 therapy was allowed; 40% had received some. Study findings and constraints: Researchers did not establish what antigens the expanded peripheral T cells target. Among some nonresponders, normalized T-cell clonal expansion was also low. At 0.1 to 3.0 mg/kg, clonal expansion of CD4+ and CD8+ blood T cells had occurred by week 6.

The V gene's germline CDR1 is SGHVS and CDR2 FNYEAQ. The CDR3 has 15 residues. Unmatched junction bases numbered 7, after V lost 4 bases and J lost 2 bases. On this clone itself: What it binds is unknown.

Profiling relied on immunoSEQ multiplex PCR, and the TCRdb table lists in-frame clones only, not all of them. The top ten clones hold approximately 1.4% of a sample with under 95,000 clones, 87% of them seen once. The chain carries TRBV7-6 and TRBJ2-7, with 8 bases identical to TRBD2. Sequencing used CD4+ or CD8+ T cells sorted from blood, obtained in a trial of the OX40 agonist ivuxolimab. The sequence derives from an adult with an advanced solid tumor such as melanoma, head and neck, liver or kidney cancer. CDR3 residues: CASSSTSSGPYEQYF. DNA of the CDR3: TGTGCCAGCAGCTCGACCTCTAGCGGGCCCTACGAGCAGTACTTC.